This paragraph covers one T cell receptor (beta chain) sequence. The antigen is unknown. This entry comes from a study of breast tumors, draining lymph nodes, adjacent tissues. Study outcomes and limitations: Tumor and nontumor repertoires were significantly more similar in luminal-like than in basal-like breast cancer. Data fit most tumor T cells coming from lymph node, expanding in tumor. Tumor TCR diversity was below lymph nodes but above nontumor tissue. That most tumor T cells come from lymph nodes remained unproven.

CDR1 WSHSY and CDR2 SAAADI come from the germline V gene. V lost 4 bases and J 9 bases, leaving 25 bases between the germline ends. The CDR3 extends over 17 amino acids. TCRdb redid the calling of the multiplex PCR reads with MiXCR, one entry per CDR3 protein. The sample contains over 200,000 distinct CDR3 sequences, around 35% of which appear only once. Axillary draining lymph nodes of breast cancer patients supplied the node samples. The J gene is TRBJ2-1, the V gene TRBV10-2; tentatively, D is TRBD2 (6 bases). This sequence originates from a female donor with breast cancer. Some clones in this sample may be carry-over from other donors' samples. Sequencing input: axillary lymph node tissue. The CDR3 bases are TGCGCCAGCAGTGTGATCCGAAGGACTACGACTTCGGTTGAGCAGTTCTTC. As protein: CASSVIRRTTTSVEQFF.